This T cell receptor beta chain was identified in a study of response to subunit inactivated influenza vaccine. V trimming: 5 bases; J trimming: 10 bases; junction bases outside the gene matches: 14. Per germline, CDR1 SEHNR and CDR2 FQNEAQ (reference sequence). The CDR3 has 17 amino acids. About this clonotype: The antigen is unknown.

TCRdb analysed the RT-PCR reads with MiXCR anew, one entry per CDR3 protein. The data contain about 650,000 distinct CDR3 sequences, approximately 14% of them singletons. Study observations and caveats: Each seasonal flu vaccination may recruit only limited new T cells, authors suggested.

The source of this sequence is a man aged 50 or older who received an inactivated influenza vaccine. This chain connects TRBV7-9 to TRBJ1-6; 10 bases fit TRBD1. The material sequenced was PBMCs from blood, taken 14 to 15 days before vaccination. The CDR3 coding sequence is TGTGCCAGCAGCCCCGGGACAGGGGAAGGGAGGGGGTCACCCCTCCACTTT. Encoded protein: CASSPGTGEGRGSPLHF.